The 14 T cell receptor beta chains reported below all come from one sample, sequenced in a study of vaccination effects on CD4 cells after COVID-19. Some clones are missing from TCRdb's copy, which holds only in-frame ones; the method was immunoSEQ multiplex PCR. Seen here are about 46,000 clones, roughly 72% observed once, and the top ten hold roughly 8.7%. The antigens of these receptors remain unknown. Following an approximately 9-day culture, CD4+ T cells were purified. Sequenced here: CD4+ T cells from PBMCs cultured without peptide, sampled before COVID-19 vaccination. The receptors were gathered from a human donor who had a prior SARS-CoV-2 infection.

The J gene is TRBJ1-6, the V gene TRBV6-5; no firm D call. V lost 0 bases and J lost 8, with 14 bases in between. Germline CDR1 and CDR2: MNHEY and SVGAGI. The CDR3 loop spans 16 amino acids. The CDR3 sequence is CASSYSSLGIDSPLHF. In nucleotides, the CDR3 is TGTGCCAGCAGTTACTCGAGTTTGGGGATAGATTCACCCCTCCACTTT.

V and J are TRBV11-2 and TRBJ1-3; a possible D gene is TRBD1 (5 bases). CDR1 and CDR2 from the germline V gene are SGHAT and FQNNGV. V lost 5 bases and J 4 bases, leaving 12 bases between the germline ends. CDR3 length: 14 amino acids. CDR3 in DNA: TGTGCCAGCAGCCCAGGGTTTCAAGGAAACACCATATATTTT. Its protein is CASSPGFQGNTIYF.

The chain joins TRBV24-1 to TRBJ2-3, with TRBD1 matching 10 bases. J gave up 7 bases and V 2 bases, and 8 bases lay outside the gene matches. The germline gives CDR1 KGHDR, CDR2 SFDVKD. This CDR3 has 16 residues. The CDR3 region is CATSDSRGTGEHTQYF. In nucleotides, the CDR3 is TGTGCCACCAGTGATTCCCGCGGGACAGGGGAACATACGCAGTATTTT.

The V call is TRBV4-3, the J call TRBJ1-5; D may be TRBD1 (5 bases). V was trimmed by 0 bases and J by 6 bases, leaving 12 bases between them. The V gene's germline CDR1 is LGHNA and CDR2 YSLEER. This CDR3 spans 15 amino acids. The CDR3 DNA is TGCGCCAGCAGCCAAGATTCGTTGGGGGGTCAGCCCCAGCATTTT. This encodes CASSQDSLGGQPQHF.

The gene calls are TRBV2 and TRBJ2-3; the match to TRBD2 covers 16 bases. Germline CDR1 reads SNHLY; CDR2 reads FYNNEI. V trimming: 5 bases; J trimming: 0 bases; junction bases outside the gene matches: 8. The CDR3 is 19 amino acids. Here the CDR3 reads CASSPPSGLAGGSTDTQYF. CDR3 nucleotide sequence: TGTGCCAGCAGTCCCCCGTCGGGACTAGCGGGGGGGAGCACAGATACGCAGTATTTT. Based on the CDR3 plus reference TRBV2 and TRBJ2-3, the full variable domain is EPEVTQTPSHQVTQMGQEVILRCVPISNHLYFYWYRQILGQKVEFLVSFYNNEISEKSEIFDDQFSVERPDGSNFTLKIRSTKLEDSAMYFCASSPPSGLAGGSTDTQYFGPGTRLTVL.

The chain is built from TRBV30 and TRBJ1-1; D gene uncertain. The CDR3 covers 12 residues. CDR1 is GTSNPN and CDR2 is SVGIG in the germline V gene (reference sequence). Deletions cut 0 bases from V and 5 bases from J, with 7 bases between. CDR3 sequence (DNA): TGTGCCTGGAGTGTATGGGAGACTGAAGCTTTCTTT. It is translated as CAWSVWETEAFF.

The V and J genes are TRBV5-1 and TRBJ2-3; 9 nucleotides align to TRBD1. Germline CDR1 reads SGHRS; CDR2 reads YFSETQ. V shed 4 bases, J shed 4 bases, and the junction held 4 bases outside the gene matches. The CDR3 loop spans 14 amino acids. In DNA form, the CDR3 reads TGCGCCAGCAGCGGACAGGGGTTATCAGATACGCAGTATTTT. It specifies CASSGQGLSDTQYF.

The rearrangement uses TRBV6-2 or TRBV6-3 and TRBJ2-1; 9 bases fit TRBD2. Trimming at V came to 2 bases and at J to 8 bases, leaving 10 bases not matched to a gene. CDR3 length: 16 residues. The germline V gene has CDR1 MNHEY and CDR2 SVGEGT. Written as DNA, the CDR3 is TGTGCCAGCAGTTACGTGGCTAGCGGGATTGGCGATGAGCAGTTCTTC. As protein: CASSYVASGIGDEQFF.

The gene calls are TRBV18 and TRBJ2-2; tentatively, D is TRBD2 (6 bases). The V end was cut by 0 bases, the J end by 5 bases, with 10 bases between. The CDR3 has 15 residues. Germline CDR1 reads KGHSH; CDR2 reads LQKENI. CDR3 DNA: TGTGCCAGCTCACCACCGATGGCGGGGACCGGGGAGCTGTTTTTT. Protein product: CASSPPMAGTGELFF.

This clone has just a few counts. V usage is TRBV12-3 or TRBV12-4 and J usage is TRBJ1-2; D gene unclear. With 3 bases removed from V and 0 bases from J, the gap between germline ends came to 5 bases. This CDR3 spans 13 amino acids. The CDR3 sequence: CASSFRANYGYTF. CDR3 bases: TGTGCCAGCAGTTTTAGGGCTAACTATGGCTACACCTTC.

This clone showed up just a few times. The rearrangement uses TRBV4-2 and TRBJ2-7, with 9 nucleotides matching TRBD2. Germline V gene data show CDR1 as LGHNA and CDR2 as YNFKEQ. The ends lost 1 base at V and 3 bases at J; junction bases unmatched: 7. This CDR3 region has 16 residues. CDR3 bases: TGTGCCAGCAGCCAAGGGATTAGCGGGAGCTTCTACGAGCAGTACTTC. Protein product: CASSQGISGSFYEQYF.

The chain joins TRBV5-4 to TRBJ2-3; 8 bases fit TRBD2. Germline CDR1 reads SGHNT; CDR2 reads YYREEE (reference sequence). The length of the CDR3 is 15 residues. The junction had 4 bases not matched to a gene; V was cut back by 2 bases and J by 2 bases. The CDR3 DNA sequence: TGTGCCAGCAGCTTCTCGGGGGGGAACACAGATACGCAGTATTTT. It yields the protein CASSFSGGNTDTQYF.

This clone was found once. The V gene is TRBV28, the J gene TRBJ1-5; tentative D call: TRBD1 (5 bases). Germline V gene data show CDR1 as MDHEN and CDR2 as SYDVKM. This CDR3 has 15 residues. Trimming shortened V by 7 bases and J by 6 bases, and 19 bases separated the two germline ends. Here the CDR3 DNA reads TGTGCCAGCACAGGCCTAGGGGTGAGTCGTCAGCCCCAGCATTTT. The encoded protein is CASTGLGVSRQPQHF.

The chain is built from TRBV5-6 and TRBJ1-2, with TRBD1 as a possible D gene (5 bases). This CDR3 comprises 16 residues. Trimming removed 2 bases at V and 4 bases at J, with 18 bases between. From germline, CDR1 is SGHDT and CDR2 YYEEEE. DNA of the CDR3: TGTGCCAGCAGCTTTGTCTCTTTAACTGGGGGCTATGGCTACACCTTC. This gives the protein CASSFVSLTGGYGYTF.